Shown below are 2 T cell receptor beta chains from a single sample sequenced in a study of tumor-infiltrating lymphocytes in primary liver carcinoma. From roughly 500 ng total RNA, TCR beta cDNA was generated with a primer in the constant region. For TCR beta, libraries were produced by three nested multiplex PCR rounds using slightly modified ARM-PCR. The first two PCR rounds used TRBV1-TRBV30 primers with a Cbeta primer, roughly 10 cycles each. TCRdb reanalysed the multiplex PCR reads using MiXCR and keeps one entry per CDR3 protein. The sample comprises approximately 330,000 distinct CDR3 sequences, around 60% of which are singletons, and roughly 6% rests with the top ten. The researchers obtained blood RNA from unsorted whole blood and also extracted germline DNA. The sample consisted of peripheral blood. The source is a middle-aged man with primary liver carcinoma and hepatitis B virus infection.

A word on this clonotype: The junction does not match germline at one end; this may be a read error. The J gene is TRBJ2-2, the V gene TRBV11-2; no clear D gene. There are 15 residues in the CDR3. The V gene's germline CDR1 is SGHAT and CDR2 FQNNGV. CDR3 loop: CACSFLPANTGELFF. CDR3 DNA sequence: TGTGCCTGCAGCTTTTTACCAGCGAACACCGGGGAGCTGTTTTTT. The whole variable domain, filled in from reference TRBV11-2 and TRBJ2-2, reads EAGVAQSPRYKIIEKRQSVAFWCNPISGHATLYWYQQILGQGPKLLIQFQNNGVVDDSQLPKDRFSAERLKGVDSTLKIQPAKLEDSAVYLCACSFLPANTGELFFGEGSRLTVL.

About this clonotype itself: A much larger clonotype is one base distant, so this may be a read error. The genes are TRBV29-1 and TRBJ2-7, with TRBD2 matching over 13 bases. The germline gives CDR1 SQVTM, CDR2 ANQGSEA. The CDR3 extends over 13 amino acids. Germline trimming cut 7 bases from V and 6 bases from J; bases unmatched to any gene: 6. CDR3 region: CSARWTSGGEQYF. CDR3 bases: TGCAGCGCCCGGTGGACTAGCGGGGGCGAGCAGTACTTC.